The 12 T cell receptor beta chains presented below share a single source sample, sequenced in a study of tissue T cells after allogeneic stem cell transplantation. Method: immunoSEQ multiplex PCR; TCRdb's copy keeps in-frame clones and lacks some. This sample has approximately 47,000 clones; roughly 75% occur once, and the top ten carry around 0.67%. The sequenced material came from sorted cells pooled from one or two spleens. These receptors were collected from a pool of C57BL/6 mice in good health.

About this clone: Germline and genes here are mouse. Coverage ceases 1 residue before the CDR3 finishes, and the germline J gene fills in the end. The chain couples TRBV13-3 to TRBJ2-3; 8 bases match TRBD2. The V and J ends lost 5 bases and 1 base, in that order; junction bases with no gene match: 9. Germline CDR1 and CDR2: NNHDY and SYVADS. This CDR3 has 16 residues. CDR3 DNA, as far as it was read: TGTGCCAGCAGGGCACTGGGGGAAAGGGGTGCAGAAACGCTGTAT. Protein: CASRALGERGAETLY. The CDR3, in full, reads CASRALGERGAETLYF.

About this clone: Each gene name is a mouse one. Read sequence stops 1 residue before the CDR3 end, and the germline J gene provides the missing end. This rearrangement joins TRBV13-2 to TRBJ2-4; TRBD2 matches at 7 bases. Losses at the gene ends were 2 bases for V and 6 bases for J; bases not matched to a gene: 3. Germline assignment: CDR1 NNHNN and CDR2 SYGAGS (reference sequence). The CDR3 has 13 amino acids. CDR3 amino acids: CASGERGGNTLYF. The part of the CDR3 DNA that was read is TGTGCCAGCGGTGAGCGGGGGGGGAACACCTTGTAC.

This clone was observed a few times. Each gene name is a mouse one. The read terminates 1 residue before the CDR3 end, so the remaining end is supplied by the germline J gene. This chain joins TRBV4 and TRBJ2-7, with TRBD2 identical over 11 bases. The CDR3 runs to 14 residues. Germline V gene lookup returns CDR1 LGHDT and CDR2 YNNKQL (reference sequence). Trimming cost V 5 bases and J 3 bases; bases outside gene matches: 3. The CDR3 spells CASSRDWGIYEQYF. CDR3 DNA, as far as it was read: TGTGCCAGCAGCCGGGACTGGGGGATCTATGAACAGTAC.

In the case of this clone: Here the gene names and germline are mouse. The sequenced fragment ends 1 residue before the CDR3 boundary, so the rest is inferred from the germline J gene. The gene calls are TRBV4 and TRBJ1-3, with D possibly TRBD1 on 6 matching bases. Trimming removed 6 bases at V and 0 bases at J, with 9 bases between. Per the germline V gene, CDR1 is LGHDT and CDR2 is YNNKQL (reference sequence). The CDR3 runs 14 residues. CDR3 in amino acids: CASRDRNSGNTLYF. The part of the CDR3 DNA that was read is TGTGCCAGCAGGGACAGAAATTCTGGAAATACGCTCTAT. The variable domain in full, with the rest retrieved from reference TRBV4 and TRBJ1-3, is ETAVFQTPNYHVTQVGNEVSFNCKQTLGHDTMYWYKQDSKKLLKIMFSYNNKQLIVNETVPRRFSPQSSDKAHLNLRIKSVEPEDSAVYLCASRDRNSGNTLYFGEGSRLIVV.

This clone was picked up a small number of times. Mouse names are used for the genes. The CDR3 extends 1 residue past the end of the read, so its final part is completed from the germline J gene. The V and J genes are TRBV12-1 and TRBJ2-7, with a tentative D call TRBD1 (5 bases). Trimming left V 4 bases short and J 4 bases short, with 10 bases between. The CDR3 totals 12 residues. Germline CDR1 SGHSN, CDR2 HYEKVE. The DNA read from the CDR3 is TGTGCCAGCTCACGACAGTCTTATGAACAGTAC. Protein product: CASSRQSYEQY. From start to end, the CDR3 is CASSRQSYEQYF.

This clone showed up just once. These gene names are mouse names. The read stops 1 residue short of the end of the CDR3; the missing end is completed from the germline J gene. The J gene is TRBJ2-5, the V gene TRBV5, with unresolved D. V lost 6 bases and J lost 3, with 4 bases in between. The CDR3 contains 11 residues. Germline CDR1 LGHNA, CDR2 YNLKQL (reference sequence). CDR3 region: CASSLQDTQYF. CDR3 DNA (partial): TGTGCCAGCAGTCTACAAGACACCCAGTAC.

About this clone itself: The gene symbols are mouse symbols. The sequenced fragment ends 1 residue before the CDR3 boundary, so the rest is inferred from the germline J gene. The chain recombines TRBV12-1 with TRBJ2-3, with 9 positions matching TRBD2. V lost 3 bases, J lost 9 bases, and 0 bases stayed unmatched. This CDR3 contains 11 residues. CDR1 SGHSN and CDR2 HYEKVE come from the germline V gene. CDR3: CASSTGGTLYF. The CDR3 DNA, read in part, is TGTGCCAGCTCTACTGGGGGGACGCTGTAT.

Remarks on this clone: Germline and genes: mouse. The CDR3 goes on 1 residue after the read ends, and that part is filled in from the germline J gene. The chain couples TRBV12-1 to TRBJ2-7; 7 bases agree with TRBD2. Germline CDR1 and CDR2: SGHSN and HYEKVE. The CDR3 covers 12 residues. Germline trimming cut 0 bases from V and 5 bases from J; bases unmatched to any gene: 0. Incomplete CDR3 DNA: TGTGCCAGCTCTCTCTGGGGGGATGAACAGTAC. This encodes CASSLWGDEQY. The entire CDR3 protein is CASSLWGDEQYF. The variable domain in full, completed from reference TRBV12-1 and TRBJ2-7, reads DSGVVQSPRHIIKEKGGRSVLTCIPISGHSNVVWYQQTLGKELKFLIQHYEKVERDKGFLPSRFSVQQFDDYHSEMNMSALELEDSAMYFCASSLWGDEQYFGPGTRLTVL.

Of note for this clone: The genes and germline here are from mouse. The sequenced fragment ends 1 residue before the CDR3 boundary, so the rest is inferred from the germline J gene. The chain joins TRBV26 to TRBJ2-7; D not resolved. Trimming took off 4 bases at V and 1 base at J, with 5 bases between the two ends. The CDR3 spans 12 residues. Germline V CDR1 and CDR2: KGHPV, FQNQEV (reference sequence). The CDR3 DNA, read in part, is TGTGCCAGCAGTCCGACATCCTATGAACAGTAC. It is translated as CASSPTSYEQY. The full CDR3 protein reads CASSPTSYEQYF.

Concerning this clone: Gene names and germline refer to mouse. The missing CDR3 end, 1 residue past where the read stops, is filled in from the germline J gene. The gene calls are TRBV4 and TRBJ2-5; D might be TRBD2 (7 bases). The V gene's germline CDR1 is LGHDT and CDR2 YNNKQL (reference sequence). This CDR3 spans 13 amino acids. With 5 bases removed from V and 6 bases from J, the gap between germline ends came to 12 bases. CDR3 DNA, as far as it was read: TGTGCCAGCAGCGGGCTGGGGGCCGACACCCAGTAC. This sequence encodes CASSGLGADTQY. The CDR3 as a whole reads CASSGLGADTQYF. Based on the CDR3 plus reference TRBV4 and TRBJ2-5, the full variable domain is ETAVFQTPNYHVTQVGNEVSFNCKQTLGHDTMYWYKQDSKKLLKIMFSYNNKQLIVNETVPRRFSPQSSDKAHLNLRIKSVEPEDSAVYLCASSGLGADTQYFGPGTRLLVL.

As concerns this clone: Mouse germline and gene names are used. The CDR3 bases that were read are TGTGCCAGCAGTTCCGGGACAGGGTCCTATGAACAGTAC. Amino acids: CASSSGTGSYEQY. The whole CDR3 sequence is CASSSGTGSYEQYF. The chain joins TRBV14 to TRBJ2-7; 9 nucleotides align to TRBD1. Coverage ceases 1 residue before the CDR3 finishes, and the germline J gene fills in the end. Germline CDR1 SGHDT, CDR2 FRDEAV. The junction had 2 bases not matched to a gene; V was cut back by 3 bases and J by 1 base. The CDR3 is 14 residues long.

This clone was seen only a few times. The gene names given are mouse names. Sequencing ends 1 residue short of the CDR3 end; the germline J gene provides the rest. The chain combines TRBV19 with TRBJ2-7; D possibly corresponds to TRBD2 (6 bases). V lost 1 base and J 0 bases, leaving 8 bases between the germline ends. The CDR3 has 14 residues. Germline V gives CDR1 FNHDT, CDR2 SITEND (reference sequence). The sequenced part of the CDR3 DNA is TGTGCCAGCAGTATACCTGGGGACTCCTATGAACAGTAC. Its protein product is CASSIPGDSYEQY. The CDR3 in its entirety is CASSIPGDSYEQYF. The full variable domain, its missing parts supplied by reference TRBV19 and TRBJ2-7, is GGIITQTPKFLIGQEGQKLTLKCQQNFNHDTMYWYRQDSGKGLRLIYYSITENDLQKGDLSEGYDASREKKSSFSLTVTSAQKNEMAVFLCASSIPGDSYEQYFGPGTRLTVL.